The 7 T cell receptor beta chains reported below all come from one sample, sequenced in a study of early T cells in non-severe SARS-CoV-2 infection. Each CDR3 protein gets one entry after TCRdb re-called the 5' RACE reads with MiXCR. The table lists more than 50,000 distinct CDR3 sequences, roughly 12% of them singletons. Sequences were derived from whole blood, sampled at baseline. These receptors were taken from an adult who was a healthcare worker with PCR-confirmed SARS-CoV-2 infection or an uninfected control (not recorded which).

This clonotype was counted many times. The chain joins TRBV11-2 to TRBJ2-3, with 8 positions matching TRBD1. CDR1 and CDR2 from the germline V gene are SGHAT and FQNNGV. Losses at the gene ends were 5 bases for V and 2 bases for J; bases not matched to a gene: 12. The CDR3 covers 17 residues. The CDR3 DNA reads TGTGCCAGCAGCCTGGAGGGACAGGCCGCGATCACAGATACGCAGTATTTT. Its translation: CASSLEGQAAITDTQYF.

Regarding this clonotype: A much larger clone sits a single nucleotide away, making a read error possible. The rearrangement links TRBV14 to TRBJ2-1; 12 positions agree with TRBD2. From germline, CDR1 is SGHDN and CDR2 FVKESK. The CDR3 is 15 residues long. The CDR3 nucleotides are TGTGCCAGCAGCCTCCTAGCGGGAGGGCCCGGTGAGCTGTTCTTC. This codes for CASSLLAGGPGELFF. The full variable domain, completed using reference TRBV14 and TRBJ2-1, is EAGVTQFPSHSVIEKGQTVTLRCDPISGHDNLYWYRRVMGKEIKFLLHFVKESKQDESGMPNNRFLAERTGGTYSTLKVQPAELEDSGVYFCASSLLAGGPGELFFGPGTRLTVL.

In its sample, this clonotype was seen a few times. The V gene is TRBV27, the J gene TRBJ1-6, with D unclear. The CDR3 extends over 15 amino acids. CDR1 and CDR2 from the germline V gene are MNHEY and SMNVEV (reference sequence). V gave up 3 bases and J gave up 7 bases, with 13 bases separating them. The CDR3 loop is CASSLNPTGNSPLHF. CDR3 bases: TGTGCCAGCAGTTTGAATCCGACGGGAAATTCACCCCTCCACTTT.

The gene calls are TRBV21-1 and TRBJ2-7; the DNA was not compared with TRBD2, the D call given in the table. TRBV21-1 constitutes a pseudogene. This CDR3 spans 13 amino acids. The CDR3 bases are TGTGCCAGCAGGGGGAGGACGAGGAACGAGCAGTACTTC. Protein: CASRGRTRNEQYF.

The chain couples TRBV5-1 to TRBJ2-1; TRBD1 matches 9 bases. Germline loops: CDR1 SGHRS, CDR2 YFSETQ. Trimming took 4 bases from V and 2 from J; bases not matched to a gene: 10. The CDR3 has 17 residues. Written as DNA, the CDR3 is TGCGCCAGCAGCGCAAAAACCGGGACAGGGCCCTACAATGAGCAGTTCTTC. Protein product: CASSAKTGTGPYNEQFF. The full variable domain, with the rest looked up from reference TRBV5-1 and TRBJ2-1, is KAGVTQTPRYLIKTRGQQVTLSCSPISGHRSVSWYQQTPGQGLQFLFEYFSETQRNKGNFPGRFSGRQFSNSRSEMNVSTLELGDSALYLCASSAKTGTGPYNEQFFGPGTRLTVL.

This clonotype has just a few counts. The V call is TRBV19, the J call TRBJ2-2; D not certain. Germline-derived CDR1 and CDR2 are LNHDA and SQIVND (reference sequence). This CDR3 comprises 14 residues. Between the trimmed V and J ends, which lost 4 bases and 7 bases, there was a span of 13 bases. The CDR3 bases are TGTGCCAGTAGTACCTCCTCCAAGGGCGGGGAGCTGTTTTTT. Its translation: CASSTSSKGGELFF. The full variable domain, rest sourced from reference TRBV19 and TRBJ2-2, is DGGITQSPKYLFRKEGQNVTLSCEQNLNHDAMYWYRQDPGQGLRLIYYSQIVNDFQKGDIAEGYSVSREKKESFPLTVTSAQKNPTAFYLCASSTSSKGGELFFGEGSRLTVL.

A few counts support this clonotype. This rearrangement joins TRBV27 to TRBJ2-2; 10 bases map to TRBD2. With V trimmed by 3 bases and J by 6 bases, 13 bases remained unmatched. The CDR3 has 18 residues. Germline CDR1 and CDR2: MNHEY and SMNVEV (reference sequence). The CDR3 here is CASSFRFPSGSTSGELFF. The CDR3 DNA sequence: TGTGCCAGCAGTTTCCGCTTTCCTAGCGGGAGTACCTCCGGGGAGCTGTTTTTT.